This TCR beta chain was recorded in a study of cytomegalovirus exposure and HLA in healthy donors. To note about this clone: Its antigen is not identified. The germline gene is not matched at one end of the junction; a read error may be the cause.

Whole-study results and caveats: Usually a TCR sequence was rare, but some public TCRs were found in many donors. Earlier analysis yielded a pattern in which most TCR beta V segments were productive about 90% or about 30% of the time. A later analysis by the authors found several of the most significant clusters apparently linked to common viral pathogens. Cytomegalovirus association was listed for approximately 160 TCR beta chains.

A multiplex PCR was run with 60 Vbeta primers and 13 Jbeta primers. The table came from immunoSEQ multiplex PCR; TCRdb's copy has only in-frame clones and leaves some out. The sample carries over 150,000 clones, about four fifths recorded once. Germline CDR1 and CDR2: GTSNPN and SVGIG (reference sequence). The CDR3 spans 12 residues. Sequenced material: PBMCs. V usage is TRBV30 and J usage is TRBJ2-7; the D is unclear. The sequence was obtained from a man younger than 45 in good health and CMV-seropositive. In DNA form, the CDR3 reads TGTGCCTGGAGTTCTCTCTCCCACGAGCAGTACTTC. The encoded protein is CAWSSLSHEQYF.